These T cell receptor beta chains were read from a single sample in a study of human T cells and chemical hapten exposure. From the RACE reads, TCRdb called clonotypes with MiXCR, one entry per CDR3 protein. The sample includes about 380,000 distinct CDR3 sequences, more than 4.5% of them seen just once. The sample consisted of whole blood, taken in connection with sensitization to the hapten diphenylcyclopropenone (DPC). Every receptor here comes from a woman in her forties or fifties with alopecia areata. Some clones in this sample may be carry-over from other donors' samples. The CDR3 runs from the conserved cysteine through the conserved F or W. Each record gives: clone size, J gene, CDR3 length, D gene, V gene, CDR3 DNA, CDR3 protein. A D gene is named only where the DNA matches it firmly. Not all rows give a size; the values are once, few, many and, for expanded clones, a class.

clone_size: few
j_call: TRBJ2-3
cdr3_length: 13
d_call: TRBD2
v_call: TRBV7-2
cdr3_nt: TGTGCCAGCAGGACTAGCAATACAGATACGCAGTATTTT
cdr3_aa: CASRTSNTDTQYF

clone_size: many
j_call: TRBJ2-2
cdr3_length: 15
d_call: TRBD1
v_call: TRBV6-5
cdr3_nt: TGTGCCAGCAGCCAGGACAGGGGGCGGACCGGGGAGCTGTTTTTT
cdr3_aa: CASSQDRGRTGELFF

clone_size: -
j_call: TRBJ1-6
cdr3_length: 15
d_call: TRBD1
v_call: TRBV10-2
cdr3_nt: TGCGCCAGCAGTGAGGGGGGACAGGGGGCTACACCCCTCCACTTT
cdr3_aa: CASSEGGQGATPLHF

clone_size: few
j_call: TRBJ1-5
cdr3_length: 15
d_call: TRBD1
v_call: TRBV5-5
cdr3_nt: TGTGCCAGCAGCCGGACAGGGGGCGCGGCTCAGCCCCAGCATTTT
cdr3_aa: CASSRTGGAAQPQHF

clone_size: many
j_call: TRBJ2-7
cdr3_length: 15
d_call: TRBD1
v_call: TRBV10-3
cdr3_nt: TGTGCCATCAGTGAGTCGCAGGGGGCGAACTACGAGCAGTACTTC
cdr3_aa: CAISESQGANYEQYF

clone_size: few
j_call: TRBJ2-5
cdr3_length: 13
d_call: -
v_call: TRBV18
cdr3_nt: TGTGCCAGCTCACCCAGCTTCCAAGAGACCCAGTACTTC
cdr3_aa: CASSPSFQETQYF

clone_size: many
j_call: TRBJ1-1
cdr3_length: 12
d_call: -
v_call: TRBV28
cdr3_nt: TGTGCCAGCAGTGTGACCGAGGTTCGGGCTTTCTTT
cdr3_aa: CASSVTEVRAFF

clone_size: many
j_call: TRBJ1-2
cdr3_length: 12
d_call: -
v_call: TRBV20-1
cdr3_nt: TGCAGTGCTAGTGTCAGGTCCTATGGCTACACCTTC
cdr3_aa: CSASVRSYGYTF

clone_size: -
j_call: TRBJ2-7
cdr3_length: 17
d_call: TRBD2
v_call: TRBV3-1
cdr3_nt: TGTGCCAGCAGCCCCTCACTAGCGGGGGTCTACCCCTACGAGCAGTACTTC
cdr3_aa: CASSPSLAGVYPYEQYF

clone_size: few
j_call: TRBJ2-6
cdr3_length: 14
d_call: -
v_call: TRBV6-6
cdr3_nt: TGTGCCAGCAGAACTCCTCAGGGGGCCAACGTCCTGACTTTC
cdr3_aa: CASRTPQGANVLTF

clone_size: -
j_call: TRBJ2-3
cdr3_length: 17
d_call: TRBD1
v_call: TRBV10-3
cdr3_nt: TGTGCCATCAGTGAGGCTAAGACAGGGGGCTTGACAGATACGCAGTATTTT
cdr3_aa: CAISEAKTGGLTDTQYF

clone_size: -
j_call: TRBJ1-1
cdr3_length: 15
d_call: TRBD1
v_call: TRBV4-1
cdr3_nt: TGCGCCAGCAGCCGACTGGGACAGGGTATGACTGAAGCTTTCTTT
cdr3_aa: CASSRLGQGMTEAFF

clone_size: many
j_call: TRBJ1-1
cdr3_length: 15
d_call: TRBD1
v_call: TRBV28
cdr3_nt: TGTGCCAGCAGCTCCTCCGGGACAGCTTACACTGAAGCTTTCTTT
cdr3_aa: CASSSSGTAYTEAFF

clone_size: few
j_call: TRBJ1-4
cdr3_length: 16
d_call: TRBD1
v_call: TRBV5-1
cdr3_nt: TGCGCCAGCAGGTCTTCAGGGGGCGACGATTTTGAAAAACTGTTTTTT
cdr3_aa: CASRSSGGDDFEKLFF

clone_size: -
j_call: TRBJ1-2
cdr3_length: 14
d_call: -
v_call: TRBV25-1
cdr3_nt: TGTGCCAGCAGTGTGGGGCGGAACAACTATGGCTACACCTTC
cdr3_aa: CASSVGRNNYGYTF

clone_size: few
j_call: TRBJ1-6
cdr3_length: 13
d_call: -
v_call: TRBV3-1
cdr3_nt: TGTGCCAGCAGCCTGGACATTAATTCACCCCTCCACTTT
cdr3_aa: CASSLDINSPLHF

clone_size: many
j_call: TRBJ1-1
cdr3_length: 16
d_call: -
v_call: TRBV9
cdr3_nt: TGTGCCAGCAGCGTCGCGGCATCTAGCGGGAACACTGAAGCTTTCTTT
cdr3_aa: CASSVAASSGNTEAFF

clone_size: -
j_call: TRBJ1-4
cdr3_length: 14
d_call: -
v_call: TRBV27
cdr3_nt: TGTGCCAGCAGGCGTTCAGGGAGGGGAGAAAAACTGTTTTTT
cdr3_aa: CASRRSGRGEKLFF

clone_size: many
j_call: TRBJ2-2
cdr3_length: 14
d_call: -
v_call: TRBV3-1
cdr3_nt: TGTGCCAGCAGCCAAGGGGGTAACACCGGGGAGCTGTTTTTT
cdr3_aa: CASSQGGNTGELFF

clone_size: -
j_call: TRBJ2-6
cdr3_length: 15
d_call: TRBD1
v_call: TRBV5-1
cdr3_nt: TGCGCCAGCAGAGACGACAGGGTCTTTGCCAACGTCCTGACTTTC
cdr3_aa: CASRDDRVFANVLTF

clone_size: few
j_call: TRBJ2-3
cdr3_length: 14
d_call: -
v_call: TRBV5-6
cdr3_nt: TGTGCCAGCAGCTTGGATAGGACATCAGATACGCAGTATTTT
cdr3_aa: CASSLDRTSDTQYF

clone_size: -
j_call: TRBJ2-1
cdr3_length: 17
d_call: -
v_call: TRBV4-1
cdr3_nt: TGCGCCAGCAGCCAAGACCCCAAGGAGAGCTCCTACAATGAGCAGTTCTTC
cdr3_aa: CASSQDPKESSYNEQFF

clone_size: few
j_call: TRBJ2-7
cdr3_length: 19
d_call: TRBD2
v_call: TRBV4-3
cdr3_nt: TGCGCCAGCAGCCAAGACCCCCGGGACTACCATAATTATTTTTACGAGCAGTACTTC
cdr3_aa: CASSQDPRDYHNYFYEQYF

clone_size: -
j_call: TRBJ2-3
cdr3_length: 14
d_call: -
v_call: TRBV27
cdr3_nt: TGTGCCGCAGGGGCGGGAGCAAGCACAGATACGCAGTATTTT
cdr3_aa: CAAGAGASTDTQYF

clone_size: many
j_call: TRBJ2-1
cdr3_length: 15
d_call: TRBD2
v_call: TRBV9
cdr3_nt: TGTGCCAGCAGCGTTCCTAGCGGGGGGTACAATGAGCAGTTCTTC
cdr3_aa: CASSVPSGGYNEQFF

clone_size: -
j_call: TRBJ2-7
cdr3_length: 14
d_call: TRBD1
v_call: TRBV7-3
cdr3_nt: TGTGCCAGCAGGGGGACAGTCACGTCAGGGGAGCAGTACTTC
cdr3_aa: CASRGTVTSGEQYF

clone_size: few
j_call: TRBJ2-3
cdr3_length: 17
d_call: TRBD1
v_call: TRBV5-4
cdr3_nt: TGTGCCAGCAGCCTTCGGAGACAGGGGATAAGCACAGATACGCAGTATTTT
cdr3_aa: CASSLRRQGISTDTQYF

clone_size: many
j_call: TRBJ2-1
cdr3_length: 18
d_call: TRBD2
v_call: TRBV12-3/TRBV12-4
cdr3_nt: TGTGCCAGCAAGCCGGGACTAGCGGGGGCAAGCTCCTACAATGAGCAGTTCTTC
cdr3_aa: CASKPGLAGASSYNEQFF

clone_size: many
j_call: TRBJ2-4
cdr3_length: 22
d_call: TRBD2
v_call: TRBV9
cdr3_nt: TGTGCCAGCAGCGTAGATGGTCGGGGTCTAGCGGGAGGCCCGGTAGCCAAAAACATTCAGTACTTC
cdr3_aa: CASSVDGRGLAGGPVAKNIQYF

clone_size: -
j_call: TRBJ2-1
cdr3_length: 16
d_call: TRBD2
v_call: TRBV7-6
cdr3_nt: TGTGCCAGCAGCGCCCGGGCGGGGGGTTCCTACAATGAGCAGTTCTTC
cdr3_aa: CASSARAGGSYNEQFF

clone_size: many
j_call: TRBJ1-2
cdr3_length: 15
d_call: -
v_call: TRBV5-4
cdr3_nt: TGTGCCAGCAGCGCAGCCCGGGGATCGGGGTTAGGCTACACCTTC
cdr3_aa: CASSAARGSGLGYTF

clone_size: many
j_call: TRBJ2-5
cdr3_length: 17
d_call: TRBD2
v_call: TRBV28
cdr3_nt: TGTGCCAGCAGTCTCGAGCGGGGGGGTGTCGGACAAGAGACCCAGTACTTC
cdr3_aa: CASSLERGGVGQETQYF

clone_size: few
j_call: TRBJ2-1
cdr3_length: 16
d_call: -
v_call: TRBV19
cdr3_nt: TGTGCCAGTAGGGATCTAGCTCTCTCCCGACAAAGTCGGCAGTTCTTC
cdr3_aa: CASRDLALSRQSRQFF

clone_size: -
j_call: TRBJ1-2
cdr3_length: 14
d_call: -
v_call: TRBV4-3
cdr3_nt: TGCGCCAGCAGCCAAGATTTCTCAATCTATGGCTACACCTTC
cdr3_aa: CASSQDFSIYGYTF

clone_size: few
j_call: TRBJ2-7
cdr3_length: 14
d_call: -
v_call: TRBV20-1
cdr3_nt: TGCAGTGCTGCCCGAGCGGAGCGTGCCTACGAGCAGTACTTC
cdr3_aa: CSAARAERAYEQYF

clone_size: many
j_call: TRBJ2-7
cdr3_length: 14
d_call: -
v_call: TRBV20-1
cdr3_nt: TGCAGTGCCAAAGGAGGTCCTGTCTCCTACGAGCAGTACTTC
cdr3_aa: CSAKGGPVSYEQYF

clone_size: many
j_call: TRBJ1-1
cdr3_length: 14
d_call: -
v_call: TRBV18
cdr3_nt: TGTGCCAGCTCACCACCTTCTGTCAACACTGAAGCTTTCTTT
cdr3_aa: CASSPPSVNTEAFF

clone_size: many
j_call: TRBJ2-1
cdr3_length: 15
d_call: TRBD2
v_call: TRBV19
cdr3_nt: TGTGCCAGTATCCTAACTAGCGGTGGCTACAATGAGCAGTTCTTC
cdr3_aa: CASILTSGGYNEQFF

clone_size: many
j_call: TRBJ2-1
cdr3_length: 15
d_call: -
v_call: TRBV2
cdr3_nt: TGTGCCAGCACCCTGAGGGGACCAGAGGGCAATGAGCAGTTCTTC
cdr3_aa: CASTLRGPEGNEQFF

clone_size: many
j_call: TRBJ2-2
cdr3_length: 14
d_call: -
v_call: TRBV12-3/TRBV12-4
cdr3_nt: TGTGCCAGCAGCCCCGCAGTGGGCACCGGGGAGCTGTTTTTT
cdr3_aa: CASSPAVGTGELFF

clone_size: many
j_call: TRBJ1-2
cdr3_length: 15
d_call: TRBD1
v_call: TRBV6-5
cdr3_nt: TGTGCCAGCAGTTCGGGACAGGGGGCTCTCAATGGCTACACCTTC
cdr3_aa: CASSSGQGALNGYTF

clone_size: many
j_call: TRBJ2-1
cdr3_length: 13
d_call: TRBD2
v_call: TRBV28
cdr3_nt: TGTGCCAGCAAAGGGCAACTAGCGGGGGAGCAGTTCTTC
cdr3_aa: CASKGQLAGEQFF

clone_size: -
j_call: TRBJ2-1
cdr3_length: 17
d_call: TRBD2
v_call: TRBV20-1
cdr3_nt: TGCAGTGTCTCAAAGATGAGCGGGGGGCGCTCCTACAATGAGCAGTTCTTC
cdr3_aa: CSVSKMSGGRSYNEQFF

clone_size: many
j_call: TRBJ1-1
cdr3_length: 15
d_call: -
v_call: TRBV2
cdr3_nt: TGTGCCAGCAGTCTCAATGGACGCCTGAACACTGAAGCTTTCTTT
cdr3_aa: CASSLNGRLNTEAFF

clone_size: many
j_call: TRBJ1-1
cdr3_length: 18
d_call: -
v_call: TRBV27
cdr3_nt: TGTGCCAGCAGTTTATCGGGGGGGCGAGGGTCCCGAGGAACTGAAGCTTTCTTT
cdr3_aa: CASSLSGGRGSRGTEAFF

clone_size: many
j_call: TRBJ1-5
cdr3_length: 14
d_call: -
v_call: TRBV2
cdr3_nt: TGTGCCAGCAGTGTGGCGGGCCCCAATCAGCCCCAGCATTTT
cdr3_aa: CASSVAGPNQPQHF

clone_size: many
j_call: TRBJ1-6
cdr3_length: 13
d_call: -
v_call: TRBV6-5
cdr3_nt: TGTGCCAGCACGTTGACCACGGGGTCACCCCTCCACTTT
cdr3_aa: CASTLTTGSPLHF

clone_size: -
j_call: TRBJ2-7
cdr3_length: 12
d_call: -
v_call: TRBV20-1
cdr3_nt: TGCAGTGCTTCAAGTAATCATTACGAGCAGTACTTC
cdr3_aa: CSASSNHYEQYF